This entry describes one T cell receptor beta chain. This sample was included in a study of technical replicates of blood from a few donors. Assay: immunoSEQ multiplex PCR; the TCRdb copy retains only in-frame clones and omits some. This table holds 66,000 or so clones, more than 95% found once. Material for sequencing was T cells isolated from PBMCs. This receptor was identified in a human donor in good health.

In nucleotides, the CDR3 is TGTGCCAGCAGTCAAGGGACAGGGACCTACGAGCAGTACTTC. Translation gives CASSQGTGTYEQYF. The chain is built from TRBV28 and TRBJ2-7, with TRBD1 matching over 9 bases. Germline lookup yields CDR1 MDHEN and CDR2 SYDVKM. The CDR3 loop spans 14 amino acids. The V and J ends lost 5 bases and 2 bases, in that order; junction bases with no gene match: 4.